This T cell receptor (beta chain) derives from a study of T cells in Graves' hyperthyroidism and ophthalmopathy. Uncontrolled infections, other autoimmune diseases, pregnancy or lactation led to exclusion of patients. Thyroid ultrasound, orbital computed tomography, clinical symptoms, and serum thyroxine and TRAb underpinned diagnoses. Findings and limits, study-wide: Among clonotypes expanded in thyroid above 0.001, most were also found in blood. Ophthalmopathy was told apart from stable hyperthyroidism by a 13 V-J model.

Amplified TCR beta CDR3 regions came from RNA transcripts. The HTBI primer set drove a first-round RT-PCR of the TCR CDR3. TCRdb used MiXCR to reprocess the multiplex PCR reads, holding one entry per CDR3 protein. The sample consists of about 660,000 distinct CDR3 sequences, 45% of them appearing once. This clonotype was seen only a few times. As yet, its antigen is unknown. With 0 bases removed from V and 2 bases from J, the gap between germline ends came to 27 bases. Germline CDR1 and CDR2: SGHRS and YFSETQ. The CDR3 runs 20 residues. This sequence was found in an adult man with Graves' disease, either hyperthyroidism or ophthalmopathy (not recorded which). The sequenced sample was peripheral blood or thyroid tissue (not recorded which). The rearrangement joins TRBV5-1 to TRBJ2-7, with D maybe TRBD1 (5 bases). The CDR3 DNA follows: TGCGCCAGCAGCTTGGGAGGTTCCGCACAGGTGCTATCGCGGCCCTACGAGCAGTACTTC. Translating it yields CASSLGGSAQVLSRPYEQYF.